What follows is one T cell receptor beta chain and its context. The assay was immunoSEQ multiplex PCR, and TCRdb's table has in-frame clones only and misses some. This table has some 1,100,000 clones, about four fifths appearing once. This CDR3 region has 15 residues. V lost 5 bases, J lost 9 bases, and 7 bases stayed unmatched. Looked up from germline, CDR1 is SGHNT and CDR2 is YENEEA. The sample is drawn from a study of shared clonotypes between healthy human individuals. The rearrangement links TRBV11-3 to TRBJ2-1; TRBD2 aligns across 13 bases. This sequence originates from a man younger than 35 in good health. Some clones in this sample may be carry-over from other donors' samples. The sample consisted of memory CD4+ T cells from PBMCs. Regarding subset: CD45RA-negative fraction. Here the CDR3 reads CASSPGLAGVGEQFF. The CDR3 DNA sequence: TGTGCCAGCAGCCCTGGACTAGCGGGAGTCGGTGAGCAGTTCTTC.